This TCR beta chain comes out of a study of blood T cell repertoires in COVID-19. CDR1 SGHNT and CDR2 YYREEE come from the germline V gene (reference sequence). The CDR3 has 14 amino acids. The germline V and J ends were trimmed by 3 bases and 0 bases, with 9 bases remaining between them. Study members were between roughly 18 and 100 years old and lived in some 26 US regions. Clinical histories supplied by participants themselves formed the basis of cohort assignment. In the source study's methods: Reference gene primers were amplified, and this amplification served to estimate nucleated cell counts. Sequencing used immunoSEQ multiplex PCR; TCRdb keeps in-frame clones, though not all of them. That table gives V, J and clone size, and the DNA gave D and trimming. The sample contains 170,000 or so clones, approximately 78% of which appear only once.

The chain combines TRBV5-4 with TRBJ1-1; TRBD1 is a possible D gene (5 bases). The clonotype comes from a woman in her forties or fifties who had recovered from COVID-19. The sequenced sample was PBMCs or T cells enriched from blood (not recorded which). CDR3 in amino acids: CASSSGDMNTEAFF. The CDR3, as DNA: TGTGCCAGCAGCTCGGGGGATATGAACACTGAAGCTTTCTTT.